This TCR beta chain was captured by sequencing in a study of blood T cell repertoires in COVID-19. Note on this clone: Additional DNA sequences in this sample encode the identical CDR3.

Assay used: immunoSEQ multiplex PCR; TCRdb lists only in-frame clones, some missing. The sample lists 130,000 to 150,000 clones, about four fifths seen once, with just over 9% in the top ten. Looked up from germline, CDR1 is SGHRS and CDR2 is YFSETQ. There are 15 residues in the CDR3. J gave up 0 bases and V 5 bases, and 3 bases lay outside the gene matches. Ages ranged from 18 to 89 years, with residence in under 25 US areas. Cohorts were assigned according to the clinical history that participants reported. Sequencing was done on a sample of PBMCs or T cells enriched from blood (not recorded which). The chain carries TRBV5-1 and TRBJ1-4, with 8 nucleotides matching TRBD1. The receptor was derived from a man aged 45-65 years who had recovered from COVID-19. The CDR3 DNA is TGCGCCAGCAGTGGACAGGGTTCAACTAATGAAAAACTGTTTTTT. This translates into CASSGQGSTNEKLFF.